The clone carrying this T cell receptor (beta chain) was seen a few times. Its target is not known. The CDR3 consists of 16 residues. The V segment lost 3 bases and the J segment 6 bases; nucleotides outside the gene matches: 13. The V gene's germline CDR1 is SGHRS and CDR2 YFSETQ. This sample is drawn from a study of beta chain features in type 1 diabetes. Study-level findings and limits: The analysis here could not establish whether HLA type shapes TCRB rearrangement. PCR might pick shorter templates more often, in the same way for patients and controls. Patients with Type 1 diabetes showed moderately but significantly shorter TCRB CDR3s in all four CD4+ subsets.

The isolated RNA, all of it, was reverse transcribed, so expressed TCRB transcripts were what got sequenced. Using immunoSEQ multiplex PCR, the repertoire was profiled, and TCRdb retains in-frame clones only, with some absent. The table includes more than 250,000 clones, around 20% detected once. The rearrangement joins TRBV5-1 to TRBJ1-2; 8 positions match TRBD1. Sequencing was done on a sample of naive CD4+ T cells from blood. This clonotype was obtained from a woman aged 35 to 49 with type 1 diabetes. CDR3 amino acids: CASSSPPGQVADGYTF. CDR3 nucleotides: TGCGCCAGCAGCTCCCCACCGGGACAGGTCGCGGATGGCTACACCTTC.